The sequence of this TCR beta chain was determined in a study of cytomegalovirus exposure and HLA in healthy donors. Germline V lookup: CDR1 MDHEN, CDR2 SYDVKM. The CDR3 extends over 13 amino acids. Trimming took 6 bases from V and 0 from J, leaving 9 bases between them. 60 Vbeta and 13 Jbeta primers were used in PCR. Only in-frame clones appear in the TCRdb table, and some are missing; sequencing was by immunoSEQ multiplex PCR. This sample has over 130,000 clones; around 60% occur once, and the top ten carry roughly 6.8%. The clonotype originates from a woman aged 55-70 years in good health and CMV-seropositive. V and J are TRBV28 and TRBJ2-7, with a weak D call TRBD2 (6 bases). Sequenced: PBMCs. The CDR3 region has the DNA TGTGCCAGCAGACTAGCAAGCTCCTACGAGCAGTACTTC. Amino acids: CASRLASSYEQYF. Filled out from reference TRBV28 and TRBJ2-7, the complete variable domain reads DVKVTQSSRYLVKRTGEKVFLECVQDMDHENMFWYRQDPGLGLRLIYFSYDVKMKEKGDIPEGYSVSREKKERFSLILESASTNQTSMYLCASRLASSYEQYFGPGTRLTVT.